This T cell receptor beta chain was retrieved from a study of T cell therapy after organ transplantation. On this clone itself: As yet, its antigen is unknown.

TCRdb's table, derived via immunoSEQ multiplex PCR, lists solely in-frame clones and lacks some. The table lists about 48,000 clones, over 90% of them singletons. Trimming stripped 2 bases from V and 5 bases from J, with 13 bases between. The CDR3 runs 14 residues. The germline CDR1 and CDR2 sequences are SEHNR and FQNEAQ (reference sequence). The gene calls are TRBV7-9 and TRBJ2-7; possible D gene TRBD2, 6 bases. The material sequenced was CD8+ T cells from blood, taken before autologous CMV-specific T cell therapy. The clonotype originates from a human patient who had received a solid organ transplant and had CMV disease. CDR3 region: CASSLSEGLHEQYF. The CDR3 DNA reads as TGTGCCAGCAGCTTATCGGAGGGCCTCCACGAGCAGTACTTC. The variable domain in full, completed from reference TRBV7-9 and TRBJ2-7, reads DTGVSQNPRHKITKRGQNVTFRCDPISEHNRLYWYRQTLGQGPEFLTYFQNEAQLEKSRLLSDRFSAERPKGSFSTLEIQRTEQGDSAMYLCASSLSEGLHEQYFGPGTRLTVT.